This T cell receptor (beta chain) was retrieved from a study of blood T cell repertoires in COVID-19 (dated by TCRdb to 2020 to 2021). In the study overall: Collaborator samples came from the United States, Italy and Spain and covered acute and convalescent phases of COVID-19. The material from the prospective study consisted of cDNA or gDNA derived from T cells, B-cell-depleted T cells, or PBMCs. Deeply sampled blood TCRbeta repertoires from subjects exposed to, actively infected with, or recovered from COVID-19 were included in the dataset. Samples were obtained from the ongoing ImmuneRACE study (first 160 participants) and from over 1,000 subjects provided by 6 global collaborators. The repertoires were made available in a free public database intended to serve as a resource for research on the immune response to SARS-CoV-2. The sample metadata nearly always contained a de-identified subject ID, COVID-19 status, age in years and sex. Where available, HLA class I and class II types were taken from metadata supplied by the sample provider and were not determined by assay-based typing.

Collaborating institutions collected whole blood in K2EDTA tubes following their own protocols. For TCRbeta analysis, collaborator samples were shipped as frozen whole blood, as isolated PBMCs, or as DNA extracted from either sample type. Beyond this particular receptor, the publication reports: The amount of clinical and demographic metadata varied by source and participant and was provided uncurated.

For CDR1 and CDR2, the germline V gene lists SGHAT and FQNNGV. Taken from cysteine to phenylalanine, the CDR3 has 16 residues. The sequence is cut down to CDR3 DNA, 48 bases in frame from base 1. Trimming costs V 1 base and J 0 bases, and their ends lie 11 bases apart. TCRbeta CDR3 regions were amplified from genomic DNA by means of the immunoSEQ Assay, a bias-controlled multiplex PCR. The source study handled its data this way. Nucleated cell counts per sample were estimated from amplification of reference gene primers within the assay. To quantify the absolute abundance of each unique TCRbeta CDR3 rearrangement, sequence reads were collapsed and filtered. Productive Simpson clonality was computed per sample as the square root of Simpson's diversity index over productive rearrangements. The table was pulled from immuneACCESS by TCRdb, which kept in-frame rearrangements only. Such tables lose some clones; where checked, under half of the loss comes from unresolved V genes, and the rest has no known cause. D and trimming come from the DNA, and the V and J calls and clone size come from that table. This sample lists under 200,000 clones; over 60% were detected once. The ten largest clones represent 8% to 9.5% of the sample.

Comments on this clone: What this receptor recognizes is not known. Within one base of it there is no much larger clone, and no base qualities were kept.

The sequenced sample consisted of peripheral blood. The TCR originated in a man in his fifties or sixties with acute or convalescent COVID-19. The V and J segments used are TRBV11-2 and TRBJ2-3; the D gene cannot be resolved reliably. The bases read TGTGCCAGCAGCTTAGGAAACAGTGTTAGCACAGATACGCAGTATTTT. Its product reads: CASSLGNSVSTDTQYF. Beyond the CDR3, the reference TRBV11-2 and TRBJ2-3 genes provide the residues; the full variable domain reads: EAGVAQSPRYKIIEKRQSVAFWCNPISGHATLYWYQQILGQGPKLLIQFQNNGVVDDSQLPKDRFSAERLKGVDSTLKIQPAKLEDSAVYLCASSLGNSVSTDTQYFGPGTRLTVL.